Listed below are T cell receptor beta chains from one sample, sequenced in a study of Ad26.COV2.S vaccination and SARS-CoV-2 variants. Method: immunoSEQ multiplex PCR; TCRdb's copy keeps in-frame clones and lacks some. The sample has some 350,000 clones; around 90% are singletons. The sequencing used peripheral blood, collected after recovery from COVID-19. These receptors came from a human donor who had recovered from COVID-19. CDR3s include the opening cysteine and the closing phenylalanine or tryptophan. D genes are given only for firm matches. Only some rows state a clone size, as once, few, many or a class for expanded clones.

TRBD2	-	TRBV27	TRBJ2-3	TGTGCCAGCAGTCTGCCGAGGACTAGCGGGGGCACAGATACGCAGTATTTT	CASSLPRTSGGTDTQYF
-	-	TRBV5-1	TRBJ1-6	TGCGCCAGCAGCTTGTTCCGCGGGGGCGATTCACCCCTCCACTTT	CASSLFRGGDSPLHF
-	-	TRBV5-1	TRBJ1-1	TGCGCCAGCAGCTTATCATTAGGAAGCAACACTGAAGCTTTCTTT	CASSLSLGSNTEAFF
-	-	TRBV27	TRBJ1-5	TGTGCCAGCAGTTTATGGCCAGTGGATCAGCCCCAGCATTTT	CASSLWPVDQPQHF
-	-	TRBV11-2	TRBJ1-2	TGTGCCAGCAGCCAGAAACAGGTGCCTAACTATGGCTACACCTTC	CASSQKQVPNYGYTF
TRBD2	-	TRBV5-1	TRBJ2-7	TGCGCCAGCAGTCCGACTAGCGGAACCTACGAGCAGTACTTC	CASSPTSGTYEQYF
TRBD1	-	TRBV9	TRBJ1-4	TGTGCCAGCAGCCGATCGACAGGGTATGAAAAACTGTTTTTT	CASSRSTGYEKLFF
TRBD1	few	TRBV6-5	TRBJ2-3	TGTGCCAGCACTAGGACAGGGGACACAGATACGCAGTATTTT	CASTRTGDTDTQYF
-	-	TRBV6-1	TRBJ2-1	TGTGCCAGCAGTGAAGCTCCCCGCAGGCGGTTATACAATGAGCAGTTCTTC	CASSEAPRRRLYNEQFF
-	-	TRBV2	TRBJ1-1	TGTGCCAGCAAGTTTGGGGCACAGATCCGCACTGAAGCTTTCTTT	CASKFGAQIRTEAFF
TRBD1	few	TRBV6-2/TRBV6-3	TRBJ1-2	TGTGCCAGCAGATACAGGGGGAAGTCGGTCTATGGCTACACCTTC	CASRYRGKSVYGYTF
TRBD1	-	TRBV3-1/TRBV3-2	TRBJ1-4	TGTGCCAGCAGCCAAGGGGGACAGGCGGCAGGGGAAAAACTGTTTTTT	CASSQGGQAAGEKLFF
-	few	TRBV7-9	TRBJ1-1	TGTGCCAGCAGCTTACGGGACACTGGAGGGGTGAACACTGAAGCTTTCTTT	CASSLRDTGGVNTEAFF
TRBD2	-	TRBV4-1	TRBJ2-2	TGCGCCAGCAGCCATCCTAGCGGGGGGTCCACCGGGGAGCTGTTTTTT	CASSHPSGGSTGELFF
-	-	TRBV12-5	TRBJ2-3	TGTGCTAGTGGCCTCAAAGATACGCAGTATTTT	CASGLKDTQYF
TRBD1	-	TRBV4-3	TRBJ2-1	TGCGCCAGCAGCCAAGAGTATTGGTCGGGACAGGGGGCCAGAGAGCAGTTCTTC	CASSQEYWSGQGAREQFF
TRBD1	-	TRBV5-4	TRBJ2-3	TGTGCCACCGAAGGACAGGGGAGTTTCAATACGCAGTATTTT	CATEGQGSFNTQYF
-	-	TRBV18	TRBJ1-3	TGTGCCAGCTCACCGGTCAGGGGCAGCTCTGGAAACACCATATATTTT	CASSPVRGSSGNTIYF
-	few	TRBV9	TRBJ1-1	TGTGCCAGCAGCCCCAGCTCTCAGGGGAAGACTGAAGCTTTCTTT	CASSPSSQGKTEAFF
TRBD1	once	TRBV29-1	TRBJ1-2	TGCAGCGTGCCTTTGAGGAGGCAGGGGGCGCGAGACTATGGCTACACCTTC	CSVPLRRQGARDYGYTF
TRBD1	-	TRBV2	TRBJ2-1	TGTGCCAGCAGCCCCCGGACAGGGGCGGATGAGCAGTTCTTC	CASSPRTGADEQFF
TRBD2	-	TRBV3-1/TRBV3-2	TRBJ2-3	TGTGCCAGCAGCCAGGAGACTAGCGGGGGGGATACGCAGTATTTT	CASSQETSGGDTQYF
-	-	TRBV9	TRBJ1-1	TGTGCCAGCAGCGTTTACGGACCCCCGAACACTGAAGCTTTCTTT	CASSVYGPPNTEAFF
-	-	TRBV13	TRBJ2-7	TGTGCCAGCAGCTTAAACCCGACAGAGGGCTACGAGCAGTACTTC	CASSLNPTEGYEQYF
-	-	TRBV29-1	TRBJ2-7	TGCAGCGTCCACACACGGAACGAGCAGTACTTC	CSVHTRNEQYF
-	-	TRBV27	TRBJ2-1	TGTGCCAGCAGTTGGGGGCGTGAGCAGTTCTTC	CASSWGREQFF
TRBD1	-	TRBV6-5	TRBJ2-5	TGTGCCAGCAGTTCGGGACAGGGAAGGCAAGAGACCCAGTACTTC	CASSSGQGRQETQYF
-	-	TRBV11-1	TRBJ1-4	TGTGCCAGCAGCTTAGGTTTACAGGATGAAAAACTGTTTTTT	CASSLGLQDEKLFF
-	few	TRBV4-1	TRBJ2-1	TGCGCCAGCAGCCAAGACGACAGACTCTCCTACAATGAGCAGTTCTTC	CASSQDDRLSYNEQFF
-	-	TRBV7-9	TRBJ2-7	TGTGCCAGCAGCTTAGACGGGACACTCGTGCACGAGCAGTACTTC	CASSLDGTLVHEQYF
-	once	TRBV6-5	TRBJ1-2	TGTGCCAGCAGTTACTCCCTACAGTCGTTATTTGGCTACACCTTC	CASSYSLQSLFGYTF
-	-	TRBV5-4	TRBJ1-1	TGTGCCAGCAGCTCCCCTACGAACACTGAAGCTTTCTTT	CASSSPTNTEAFF
-	-	TRBV12-3/TRBV12-4	TRBJ1-2	TGTGCCAGCAGTTTTGGTCCCAGCAATGGCTACACCTTC	CASSFGPSNGYTF
TRBD1	-	TRBV6-5	TRBJ1-1	TGTGCCAGCAGTTACCACGGGGACAGCACTGAAGCTTTCTTT	CASSYHGDSTEAFF
-	-	TRBV10-3	TRBJ1-2	TGTGCCATCAGTGAGTACACTTATCGGCCCTCTTCTAACTATGGCTACACCTTC	CAISEYTYRPSSNYGYTF
-	-	TRBV29-1	TRBJ1-2	TGCAGCGTTGAAGAGGGGCCCTATGGCTACACCTTC	CSVEEGPYGYTF
TRBD2	-	TRBV2	TRBJ2-5	TGTGCCAGCAGTGAAGAGTGGAGGAGGGGAGGGGAGACCCAGTACTTC	CASSEEWRRGGETQYF
-	-	TRBV27	TRBJ1-3	TGTGCCAGCAGTGAGAGGTTCTCTGGAAACACCATATATTTT	CASSERFSGNTIYF
TRBD1	-	TRBV6-6	TRBJ1-1	TGTGCCAGCAGTTCGGCCGGACAGGGCATGAACACTGAAGCTTTCTTT	CASSSAGQGMNTEAFF
TRBD2	once	TRBV24-1	TRBJ2-2	TGTGCCACCAGTGCCTCCGCTAGCGGGGGCCTTCTGAACACCGGGGAGCTGTTTTTT	CATSASASGGLLNTGELFF
-	once	TRBV25-1	TRBJ2-7	TGTGCCAGCAGTGCGGCCTACGAGCAGTACTTC	CASSAAYEQYF
-	-	TRBV9	TRBJ1-2	TGTGCCAGCAGCGTAGGGCAGAGCAACTATGGCTACACCTTC	CASSVGQSNYGYTF
-	-	TRBV6-4	TRBJ1-1	TGTGCCAGCAGGATTACAGGGAAGGACACTGAAGCTTTCTTT	CASRITGKDTEAFF
-	-	TRBV5-1	TRBJ1-2	TGCGCCAGCAGCTTAGGGACGGGTAGGGCCTATGGCTACACCTTC	CASSLGTGRAYGYTF
-	-	TRBV4-1	TRBJ1-1	TGCGCCAGCAGCGCTTCCCGTACTGAAGCTTTCTTT	CASSASRTEAFF
-	-	TRBV12-5	TRBJ1-6	TGTGCTAGTGGTTTCGGCTCCGGTCATTCACCCCTCCACTTT	CASGFGSGHSPLHF
-	few	TRBV3-1/TRBV3-2	TRBJ1-4	TGTGCCAGCAGCATAAATGAAAAACTGTTTTTT	CASSINEKLFF
TRBD2	once	TRBV27	TRBJ2-5	TGTGCCAGCAGCCGACTAGCGGAAAAAGAGACCCAGTACTTC	CASSRLAEKETQYF
-	once	TRBV11-2	TRBJ2-7	TGTGCCAGCAGCTTGAGTCAGACCTACGAGCAGTACTTC	CASSLSQTYEQYF
-	-	TRBV6-6	TRBJ1-5	TGTGCCAGCAGTTCGGGGGGGTGGCATTTT	CASSSGGWHF
-	once	TRBV13	TRBJ1-2	TGTGCCAGCAGCTTAGGGGTTGCGGGCGGGAATGGTGGCTACACCTTC	CASSLGVAGGNGGYTF